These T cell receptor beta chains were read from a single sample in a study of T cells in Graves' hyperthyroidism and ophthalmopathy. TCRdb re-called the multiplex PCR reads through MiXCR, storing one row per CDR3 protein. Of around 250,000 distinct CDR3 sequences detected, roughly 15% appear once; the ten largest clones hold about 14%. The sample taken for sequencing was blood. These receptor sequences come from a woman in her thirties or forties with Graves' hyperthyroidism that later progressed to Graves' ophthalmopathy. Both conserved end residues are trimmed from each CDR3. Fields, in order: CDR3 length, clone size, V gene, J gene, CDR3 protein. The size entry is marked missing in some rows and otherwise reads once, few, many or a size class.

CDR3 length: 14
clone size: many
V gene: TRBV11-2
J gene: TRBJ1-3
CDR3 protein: ASSSFDPSSGNTIY

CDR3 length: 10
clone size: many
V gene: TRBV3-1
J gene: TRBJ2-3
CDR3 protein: ASSFGLARAY

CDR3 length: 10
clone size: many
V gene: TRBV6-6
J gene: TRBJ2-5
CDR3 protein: ASSYQSETQY

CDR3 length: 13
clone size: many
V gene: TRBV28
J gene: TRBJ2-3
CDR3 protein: ASSPPGLALDTQY

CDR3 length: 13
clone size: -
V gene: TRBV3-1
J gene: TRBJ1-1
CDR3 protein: ASRALGAMNTEAF

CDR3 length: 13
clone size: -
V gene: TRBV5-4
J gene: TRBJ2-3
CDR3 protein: ASSPLPRSRDTQY

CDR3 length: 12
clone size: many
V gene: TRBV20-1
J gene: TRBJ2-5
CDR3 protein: SARGWDGGETQY

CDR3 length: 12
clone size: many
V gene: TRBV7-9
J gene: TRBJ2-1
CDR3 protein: ASSPSRPGDEQF

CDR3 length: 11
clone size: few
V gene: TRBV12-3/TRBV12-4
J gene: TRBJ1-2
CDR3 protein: ASSQQGWDGYT

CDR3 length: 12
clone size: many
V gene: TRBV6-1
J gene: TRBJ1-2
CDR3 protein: ASSSGLYYYGYT

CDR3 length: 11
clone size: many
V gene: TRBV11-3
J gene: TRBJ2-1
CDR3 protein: ASSLAEEDEQF

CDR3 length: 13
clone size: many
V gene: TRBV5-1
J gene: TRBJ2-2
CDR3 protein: ASSLPGPLTGELF